The 9 T cell receptor beta chains below were found in one sample sequenced in a study of cytomegalovirus exposure and HLA in healthy donors. The method was immunoSEQ multiplex PCR; TCRdb's version includes in-frame clones alone and lacks a portion of them. The sample has about 140,000 clones, approximately 86% seen once. Input material: PBMCs. Receptor source: a man between 18 and 35 years old in good health and CMV-seropositive.

The chain recombines TRBV5-1 with TRBJ2-7; TRBD1 agrees at 7 bases. This CDR3 is built from 13 residues. Per germline, CDR1 SGHRS and CDR2 YFSETQ. Germline trimming cut 3 bases from V and 4 bases from J; bases unmatched to any gene: 4. The CDR3 coding sequence is TGCGCCAGCAGCTACGGGACAGCTTACGAGCAGTACTTC. Encoded protein: CASSYGTAYEQYF.

The DNA for the CDR3 is TGTGCCAGCAGCTCTTTGGGACAGAACACCGGGGAGCTGTTTTTT. Residues: CASSSLGQNTGELFF. The gene calls are TRBV7-9 and TRBJ2-2, with a weak D call TRBD1 (6 bases). Trimming left V 4 bases short and J 1 base short, with 10 bases between. Germline loops: CDR1 SEHNR, CDR2 FQNEAQ (reference sequence). There are 15 residues in the CDR3.

The chain combines TRBV5-4 with TRBJ2-1; 7 bases are a match to TRBD2. The CDR3 runs to 14 residues. Germline CDR1 and CDR2: SGHNT and YYREEE (reference sequence). The J segment lost 7 bases and the V segment lost 1 base, leaving 5 bases of the junction unmatched. In nucleotides, the CDR3 is TGTGCCAGCAGCTTGTCGGGGCGGGGGAATGAGCAGTTCTTC. Translating gives CASSLSGRGNEQFF.

This chain connects TRBV6-1 to TRBJ2-3; TRBD1 matches at 9 bases. CDR3 length equals 15 residues. V lost 7 bases to trimming and J lost 1 base; unmatched junction nucleotides: 6. CDR1 and CDR2 from the germline V gene are MNHNS and SASEGT. The DNA for the CDR3 is TGTGCCAGCAATCCACAGGGGGCTGGCACAGATACGCAGTATTTT. This encodes CASNPQGAGTDTQYF.

The chain employs TRBV15 and TRBJ1-2; D is possibly TRBD1 (5 bases). Germline assignment: CDR1 LNHNV and CDR2 YYDKDF (reference sequence). The CDR3 runs to 15 residues. The germline V and J ends were trimmed by 1 base and 0 bases, with 9 bases remaining between them. Here the CDR3 DNA reads TGTGCCACCAGCAGAGGTGGAGGGGCTAACTATGGCTACACCTTC. Amino acids: CATSRGGGANYGYTF.

This rearrangement joins TRBV21-1 to TRBJ1-6. TRBV21-1 is a pseudogene. This CDR3 spans 13 amino acids. CDR3 amino acids: CASSIDMDSPLHF. In nucleotides, the CDR3 is TGTGCCAGCAGCATAGATATGGATTCACCCCTCCACTTT.

This clone was seen a few times. The chain has TRBV6-6 and TRBJ2-3; D gene ambiguous. CDR3 length equals 14 residues. Germline V lookup: CDR1 MNHNY, CDR2 SVGAGI (reference sequence). V was cut by 0 bases and J by 1 base, with 5 bases left in between. The CDR3 protein is CASSYSPGTDTQYF. CDR3 in DNA: TGTGCCAGCAGTTACTCGCCAGGCACAGATACGCAGTATTTT.

The rearrangement joins TRBV10-3 to TRBJ1-1, with TRBD1 as a possible D gene (5 bases). CDR1 is ENHRY and CDR2 is SYGVKD in the germline V gene. Trimming took 8 bases from V and 8 from J, leaving 21 bases between them. The CDR3 contains 14 residues. The CDR3 bases are TGTGCCATCTCGGAAAGGGGTGCTGGGGGGGAAGCTTTCTTT. Its protein product is CAISERGAGGEAFF.

This sequence joins TRBV7-9 and TRBJ2-1; weak D call: TRBD1 (6 bases). CDR3 length: 16 residues. Germline V gene data show CDR1 as SEHNR and CDR2 as FQNEAQ (reference sequence). V gave up 4 bases and J gave up 7 bases, with 20 bases separating them. DNA for the CDR3: TGTGCCAGCAGCTCGTTCGTGGGGACAAGACTAAATGAGCAGTTCTTC. Translating gives CASSSFVGTRLNEQFF.